This passage covers 30 T cell receptor beta chains from one sample sequenced in a study of circulating tumor DNA in untreated peripheral T-cell lymphoma. Assay used: immunoSEQ multiplex PCR; TCRdb lists only in-frame clones, some missing. Of 550 or so clones in the sample, around 70% were seen once. Input material: tumor tissue. The origin of the receptors is a human donor with peripheral T-cell lymphoma.

V usage is TRBV7-2 and J usage is TRBJ2-7; no firm D call. Germline-derived CDR1 and CDR2 are SGHTA and FQGNSA. V lost 5 bases, J lost 6 bases, and 14 bases lay in between. The CDR3 totals 13 residues. The CDR3 region is CASSRNQYGEQYF. CDR3 in DNA: TGTGCCAGCAGCAGAAACCAGTACGGCGAGCAGTACTTC.

The chain employs TRBV25-1 and TRBJ1-1; D is perhaps TRBD1 (5 bases). The CDR3 is 14 residues long. Trimming cost V 4 bases and J 3 bases, with 12 bases left between them. The germline CDR1 and CDR2 sequences are MGHDK and SYGVNS. CDR3 protein: CASSGHQGHTEAFF. For the CDR3, the DNA is TGTGCCAGCAGTGGACACCAGGGACACACTGAAGCTTTCTTT.

The chain has TRBV15 and TRBJ1-5; the D gene is possibly TRBD1 (6 bases). This CDR3 is 14 amino acids long. With 8 bases removed from V and 0 bases from J, the gap between germline ends came to 11 bases. Per germline, CDR1 LNHNV and CDR2 YYDKDF (reference sequence). CDR3 residues: CATGGGISNQPQHF. In DNA, the CDR3 is TGTGCCACCGGAGGGGGGATTAGCAATCAGCCCCAGCATTTT.

The genes are TRBV6-8 and TRBJ2-2; 7 bases line up with TRBD2. Germline CDR1 and CDR2: MNHGY and SAAAGT. CDR3 length: 14 amino acids. Unmatched junction bases numbered 3, after V lost 7 bases and J lost 1 base. CDR3 bases: TGTGCCAGCACTAGCGGCTGGAACACCGGGGAGCTGTTTTTT. Translating it yields CASTSGWNTGELFF.

V gene TRBV12-5 combines with J gene TRBJ2-7; D might be TRBD1 (5 bases). Germline V lookup: CDR1 LGHNT, CDR2 FRNRAP. V was trimmed by 1 base and J by 5 bases, leaving 9 bases between them. The CDR3 has 13 residues. The CDR3 region is CASGLEGSHEQYF. The CDR3 bases are TGTGCTAGTGGTTTGGAGGGGTCCCACGAGCAGTACTTC.

Note on this clone: One end of the junction does not line up with germline, which may come from a read error. The V gene is TRBV10-3, the J gene TRBJ2-3; D is tentatively TRBD1 or TRBD2 (6 bases each). Per germline, CDR1 ENHRY and CDR2 SYGVKD. CDR3 length equals 20 residues. CDR3 nucleotides: TGTGCTATCAGTGAGTCGAAGGGAGTCGGGGGCAAGGTCGGGACAGATACGCAGTATTTT. Translated: CAISESKGVGGKVGTDTQYF.

This chain uses TRBV29-1 with TRBJ1-2; maybe TRBD1 (6 bases). This CDR3 has 12 amino acids. Germline V gene lookup returns CDR1 SQVTM and CDR2 ANQGSEA. Trimming shortened V by 4 bases and J by 14 bases, and 20 bases separated the two germline ends. The CDR3 reads CSVVSGTPLLTF. CDR3 DNA sequence: TGCAGCGTTGTATCCGGGACACCCTTACTTACCTTC.

The CDR3 is CASSYLTGSFTYEQYF. The DNA for the CDR3 is TGTGCCAGCAGTTACTTAACCGGGTCCTTCACCTACGAGCAGTACTTC. The chain links TRBV6-8 to TRBJ2-7; the D is unclear. The CDR3 extends over 16 amino acids. CDR1 is MNHGY and CDR2 is SAAAGT in the germline V gene. Trimming stripped 1 base from V and 2 bases from J, with 15 bases between.

The chain recombines TRBV5-1 with TRBJ2-7, with 12 bases aligning to TRBD2. J was trimmed by 3 bases and V by 4 bases; bases with no gene match: 2. Germline lookup yields CDR1 SGHRS and CDR2 YFSETQ. This CDR3 region has 14 residues. The DNA for the CDR3 is TGCGCCAGCAGCCAGGGACTAGCGGGCTACGAGCAGTACTTC. Translation gives CASSQGLAGYEQYF.

This clone was observed a handful of times. The read includes an ambiguous or uncalled nucleotide; its amino acid is shown as X. This sequence joins TRBV14 and TRBJ1-6; perhaps TRBD1 as D (6 bases). Germline lookup yields CDR1 SGHDN and CDR2 FVKESK. V was trimmed by 4 bases and J by 9 bases, leaving 16 bases between them. This CDR3 region has 15 residues. Here the CDR3 DNA reads TGTGCCAGCAGCCGAGGGGGGGRCATAGGTTCACCCCTCCACTTT. This codes for CASSRGGXIGSPLHF.

The chain has TRBV18 and TRBJ1-2, with a possible D match to TRBD1 (5 bases). The V end lost 2 bases, the J end lost 7 bases, and 11 bases lay between the germline ends. This CDR3 contains 13 residues. CDR1 and CDR2 (germline): KGHSH, LQKENI. The DNA for the CDR3 is TGTGCCAGCTCACCAGGGACCGGGGGTGGCTACACCTTC. Its translation is CASSPGTGGGYTF.

This chain uses TRBV6-8 with TRBJ1-2; weak D call: TRBD1 (6 bases). Trimming took off 0 bases at V and 0 bases at J, with 17 bases between the two ends. This CDR3 is 18 amino acids long. Germline V gene data show CDR1 as MNHGY and CDR2 as SAAAGT. The CDR3 DNA sequence: TGTGCCAGCAGTTACTCCGCAACAGGGTGGGGGACTAACTATGGCTACACCTTC. It translates to CASSYSATGWGTNYGYTF.

This chain joins TRBV6-8 and TRBJ1-2; 7 bases are shared with TRBD1. Unmatched junction bases numbered 12, after V lost 4 bases and J lost 7 bases. Germline V gene sequence: CDR1 MNHGY, CDR2 SAAAGT. The length of the CDR3 is 15 residues. The CDR3 DNA sequence: TGTGCCAGCAGTTCTCTACAGGGGAAACCTTCTGGCTACACCTTC. It yields the protein CASSSLQGKPSGYTF.

This chain uses TRBV11-3 with TRBJ2-3; TRBD2 might be the D (5 bases). Trimming took off 6 bases at V and 0 bases at J, with 10 bases between the two ends. Germline V gives CDR1 SGHNT, CDR2 YENEEA. The CDR3 spans 14 residues. CDR3 nucleotide sequence: TGTGCCAGCAGTCCGGGGAGAAGCACAGATACGCAGTATTTT. Encoded protein: CASSPGRSTDTQYF.

The chain employs TRBV4-1 and TRBJ2-2, with D unclear. The CDR3 is 14 residues long. Germline V gene data show CDR1 as MGHRA and CDR2 as YSYEKL. The germline V and J ends were trimmed by 0 bases and 15 bases, with 17 bases remaining between them. Written as DNA, the CDR3 is TGCGCCAGCAGCCAAGAAACGTGGGCCAGGAAGGTGTTTTTT. It yields the protein CASSQETWARKVFF.

The chain is built from TRBV11-1 and TRBJ1-3; D is unresolved. The CDR3 is made up of 15 amino acids. V was shortened by 3 bases and J by 1 base, with 10 bases between the two germline ends. Germline loops: CDR1 SGHAT, CDR2 FQDESV (reference sequence). The CDR3 nucleotides read TGTGCCAGCAGCTTTAGTCTAGGGTCTGGAAACACCATATATTTT. Amino acid sequence: CASSFSLGSGNTIYF.

This clone was observed a handful of times. The chain employs TRBV6-8 and TRBJ2-3, with 7 bases that match TRBD2. V lost 4 bases to trimming and J lost 1 base; unmatched junction nucleotides: 5. The CDR3 length is 15 residues. Per germline, CDR1 MNHGY and CDR2 SAAAGT. The chain's CDR3 is CASSLLARGTDTQYF. The CDR3 nucleotides are TGTGCCAGCAGTTTACTAGCGAGGGGCACAGATACGCAGTATTTT.

The CDR3 reads CASLRVAPEGEQYF. Written as DNA, the CDR3 is TGCGCCAGCCTTCGGGTGGCGCCAGAGGGCGAGCAGTACTTC. The rearrangement uses TRBV23-1 and TRBJ2-7; weak D call: TRBD2 (5 bases). TRBV23-1 counts as an open reading frame of uncertain function. The germline V and J ends were trimmed by 8 bases and 6 bases, with 20 bases remaining between them. The CDR3 runs 14 residues.

The chain links TRBV10-3 to TRBJ1-2; D unresolved. The CDR3 spans 19 residues. Trimming cost V 2 bases and J 0 bases, with 22 bases left between them. Germline lookup yields CDR1 ENHRY and CDR2 SYGVKD. DNA for the CDR3: TGTGCCATCAGTGAGGACTACCGGGCGCCCCAAGGAACTAACTATGGCTACACCTTC. Translating gives CAISEDYRAPQGTNYGYTF.

The chain couples TRBV12-5 to TRBJ2-1; 11 nucleotides line up with TRBD2. V shed 3 bases, J shed 0 bases, and the junction held 10 bases outside the gene matches. Germline values: CDR1 LGHNT, CDR2 FRNRAP. This CDR3 comprises 19 residues. Written as DNA, the CDR3 is TGTGCTAGTGGTTTCCCTTCTAGCGGGGGGCATTTCTCCTACAATGAGCAGTTCTTC. This encodes CASGFPSSGGHFSYNEQFF.

The chain links TRBV1 to TRBJ2-3; the DNA was not used to check the table's D call, TRBD2. TRBV1 is noted as a pseudogene. This CDR3 comprises 15 residues. CDR3 nucleotides: TGCGCCAGCAGCCAAGGCGGGGGGGCCACAGATACGCAGTATTTT. Its translation is CASSQGGGATDTQYF.

The J gene is TRBJ1-1, the V gene TRBV6-8, with 8 bases aligning to TRBD1. The CDR3 length is 14 residues. Germline-derived CDR1 and CDR2 are MNHGY and SAAAGT. V lost 6 bases to trimming and J lost 7 bases; unmatched junction nucleotides: 10. The CDR3 loop reads CASSSGDRIDEAFF. DNA for the CDR3: TGTGCCAGCAGCTCCGGGGACAGGATAGATGAAGCTTTCTTT.

This clone was recorded once. The chain is built from TRBV6-7 and TRBJ1-2; D possibly corresponds to TRBD1 (5 bases). TRBV6-7 is identified as an open reading frame with a role that is uncertain. The V end was cut by 7 bases, the J end by 4 bases, with 22 bases between. The CDR3 is 16 residues long. The CDR3: CASIPKGDTGPYGYTF. CDR3 in DNA: TGTGCCAGCATTCCCAAGGGAGATACAGGCCCCTATGGCTACACCTTC.

The V and J genes are TRBV9 and TRBJ2-7; 11 bases fit TRBD2. V lost 2 bases, J lost 3 bases, and 4 bases stayed unmatched. Germline V gene lookup returns CDR1 SGDLS and CDR2 YYNGEE. This CDR3 contains 15 residues. Here the CDR3 reads CASSVGLAGGYEQYF. CDR3 coding DNA: TGTGCCAGCAGCGTTGGTCTAGCGGGGGGCTACGAGCAGTACTTC.

This chain connects TRBV11-3 to TRBJ2-2, with 7 nucleotides matching TRBD2. Germline CDR1 is SGHNT and CDR2 is YENEEA. V shed 5 bases and J 6 bases; nucleotides not matched to a gene: 15. The CDR3 has 17 residues. The CDR3 sequence: CASSPRHGLVIPGELFF. For the CDR3, the DNA is TGTGCCAGCAGCCCGCGTCATGGACTAGTAATCCCCGGGGAGCTGTTTTTT.

This clone showed up just a few times. This chain connects TRBV29-1 to TRBJ1-2; no definite D call. This CDR3 region has 12 residues. The V end was cut by 0 bases, the J end by 4 bases, with 6 bases between. Germline lookup yields CDR1 SQVTM and CDR2 ANQGSEA. The CDR3 loop reads CSVEEGFYGYTF. In DNA form, the CDR3 reads TGCAGCGTTGAAGAAGGGTTCTATGGCTACACCTTC.

The rearrangement uses TRBV29-1 and TRBJ1-2, with D hard to call. Per germline, CDR1 SQVTM and CDR2 ANQGSEA. The CDR3 is 13 residues long. With 7 bases removed from V and 4 bases from J, the gap between germline ends came to 16 bases. This CDR3 reads CSALGYASYGYTF. The CDR3 DNA reads as TGCAGCGCCTTAGGCTACGCTTCCTATGGCTACACCTTC.

The chain couples TRBV25-1 to TRBJ2-5; 7 bases match TRBD1. The V segment lost 3 bases and the J segment 2 bases; nucleotides outside the gene matches: 6. This CDR3 has 15 amino acids. Germline-derived CDR1 and CDR2 are MGHDK and SYGVNS. DNA of the CDR3: TGTGCCAGCAGTGAGTACAGGGGTCTACAAGAGACCCAGTACTTC. Amino acids: CASSEYRGLQETQYF. Full variable domain (remainder filled in from reference TRBV25-1 and TRBJ2-5): EADIYQTPRYLVIGTGKKITLECSQTMGHDKMYWYQQDPGMELHLIHYSYGVNSTEKGDLSSESTVSRIRTEHFPLTLESARPSHTSQYLCASSEYRGLQETQYFGPGTRLLVL.

The rearrangement uses TRBV5-1 and TRBJ1-3; D uncertain. CDR3 length: 14 residues. V was pared by 1 base and J by 4 bases, with 9 bases between. CDR1 and CDR2 from the germline V gene are SGHRS and YFSETQ. The CDR3 sequence: CASSLSGSGNTIYF. CDR3 coding DNA: TGCGCCAGCAGCTTGTCAGGCTCCGGAAACACCATATATTTT.

V usage is TRBV28 and J usage is TRBJ1-1, with a tentative D call TRBD1 (6 bases). V was shortened by 5 bases and J by 0 bases, with 19 bases between the two germline ends. The CDR3 has 17 amino acids. CDR1 and CDR2 from the germline V gene are MDHEN and SYDVKM. The CDR3 is CASSPLRGRVMNTEAFF. CDR3 DNA sequence: TGTGCCAGCAGTCCGCTAAGGGGGAGGGTTATGAACACTGAAGCTTTCTTT. Full variable domain (remainder filled in from reference TRBV28 and TRBJ1-1): DVKVTQSSRYLVKRTGEKVFLECVQDMDHENMFWYRQDPGLGLRLIYFSYDVKMKEKGDIPEGYSVSREKKERFSLILESASTNQTSMYLCASSPLRGRVMNTEAFFGQGTRLTVV.